A selection of T cell receptor beta chains follows, all from one sample in a study of cytomegalovirus exposure and HLA in healthy donors. Sequencing was performed with immunoSEQ multiplex PCR; in TCRdb, only in-frame clones are kept and a portion is missing. Of 150,000 to 200,000 clones listed, roughly 80% were seen once; the top ten hold 1.5% to 2%. Sequencing was performed on PBMCs. The source of these receptors is a human donor in good health. The CDR3 runs from the conserved cysteine through the conserved F or W. D genes are given only for firm matches. A row's size may be missing; if present it is once, few, many or a size class.

size,D,V,J,DNA,CDR3
.,.,TRBV7-9,TRBJ2-5,TGTGCCAGCAGCTTCGGCGGGTGGGAGACCCAGTACTTC,CASSFGGWETQYF
.,TRBD1,TRBV6-5,TRBJ1-5,TGTGCCGGCAGTGGCGGGACAGGGGGTCAGCCCCAGCATTTT,CAGSGGTGGQPQHF
.,TRBD1,TRBV5-5,TRBJ2-1,TGTGCCAGCCGATACAGGGGCCCATACAATGAGCAGTTCTTC,CASRYRGPYNEQFF
.,TRBD1,TRBV19,TRBJ1-2,TGTGCCAGTAGTCGGACAGGGGCCTATGGCTACACCTTC,CASSRTGAYGYTF
.,TRBD1,TRBV7-9,TRBJ1-6,TGTGCCAGCAGCCACCAGGGACAGCCATACCGCTCGTCACCCCTCCACTTT,CASSHQGQPYRSSPLHF
.,.,TRBV27,TRBJ1-5,TGTGCCAGCAGCCCTCTCGGACAAGTCGGCAATCAGCCCCAGCATTTT,CASSPLGQVGNQPQHF
.,.,TRBV19,TRBJ1-2,TGTGCCAGTAGTACACAGGGTATATCAGGAGGCTACACCTTC,CASSTQGISGGYTF
.,.,TRBV5-8,TRBJ1-3,TGTGCCAGCAGCTTGGTATTGGGGAGAAAAGTAAACACCATATATTTT,CASSLVLGRKVNTIYF
few,TRBD1,TRBV29-1,TRBJ1-5,TGCAGCGCGAGACAGGGGTCAAATCAGCCCCAGCATTTT,CSARQGSNQPQHF
few,.,TRBV27,TRBJ2-6,TGTGCCAGCAGTTTAACGCCCCCCGGGTCCGCAAACTCTGGGGCCAACGTCCTGACTTTC,CASSLTPPGSANSGANVLTF
.,TRBD1,TRBV19,TRBJ1-1,TGTGCCAGTAGTACGACAGGGGATACTGAAGCTTTCTTT,CASSTTGDTEAFF
.,.,TRBV15,TRBJ2-5,TGTGCCACCAGCAGAGATCATGTGACCCAGTACTTC,CATSRDHVTQYF
.,.,TRBV27,TRBJ1-2,TGTGCCAGCAGGACCGCGGGTGGGAGTGGCTACACCTTC,CASRTAGGSGYTF
.,.,TRBV4-1,TRBJ1-2,TGCGCCAGCAGCCAAGATCGGACAGAGACTTACTATGGCTACACCTTC,CASSQDRTETYYGYTF
.,.,TRBV10-1,TRBJ2-7,TGCGCCAGCAGTGAACGGCAGGGGTCCTACGAGCAGTACTTC,CASSERQGSYEQYF
.,.,TRBV2,TRBJ2-7,TGTGCCAGCAGTGTATCAGGGGAGCAGTACTTC,CASSVSGEQYF
.,.,TRBV13,TRBJ2-3,TGTGCCAGCAGCTTAAGGGGGGGTGGGGATACGCAGTATTTT,CASSLRGGGDTQYF
.,.,TRBV13,TRBJ2-7,TGTGCCAGCAGCTACGGGGACACCTACGAGCAGTACTTC,CASSYGDTYEQYF
.,TRBD2,TRBV5-4,TRBJ2-5,TGTGCCAGCAGCTCCGTGGGGGGGTCACCAGTTGAGACCCAGTACTTC,CASSSVGGSPVETQYF
few,TRBD1,TRBV5-4,TRBJ2-1,TGTGCCAGCAGCTTCAGGACAGGGGGAAATGAGCAGTTCTTC,CASSFRTGGNEQFF
few,TRBD1,TRBV5-4,TRBJ2-7,TGTGCCAGCAGCGCAACCGGGACAGGGGGCGACGAGCAGTACTTC,CASSATGTGGDEQYF
.,.,TRBV6-5,TRBJ2-7,TGTGCCACCGGTTACGACAAAAACTACGAGCAGTACTTC,CATGYDKNYEQYF
.,.,TRBV6-1,TRBJ1-5,TGTGCCAGCAGTGAAGCTAGGGTTAGGGGTCAGCCCCAGCATTTT,CASSEARVRGQPQHF
few,.,TRBV5-4,TRBJ1-1,TGTGCCAGCAGCTTTGAGGTTTCGGGTGAAGCTTTCTTT,CASSFEVSGEAFF
.,.,TRBV9,TRBJ2-7,TGTGCCAGCAGCGTGGGGCGAACAACCTACGAGCAGTACTTC,CASSVGRTTYEQYF
.,TRBD1,TRBV6-4,TRBJ2-6,TGTGCCAGCAGCCGGGACAGGGGAGGCTCTGGGGCCAACGTCCTGACTTTC,CASSRDRGGSGANVLTF
.,.,TRBV7-2,TRBJ2-1,TGTGCCAGCAGCTATTACAGGGTTTCCTCCTACAATGAGCAGTTCTTC,CASSYYRVSSYNEQFF
.,.,TRBV27,TRBJ2-5,TGTGCCAGCAGTTTATCGGGCAGGGTCCAAGAGACCCAGTACTTC,CASSLSGRVQETQYF
few,.,TRBV7-2,TRBJ2-1,TGTGCCAGCAGCACAGCGGCCCCGAGGAATGAGCAGTTCTTC,CASSTAAPRNEQFF
.,.,TRBV11-2,TRBJ2-7,TGTGCCAGCAGCCCCGCCCCAGCCTACGAGCAGTACTTC,CASSPAPAYEQYF
.,TRBD1,TRBV14,TRBJ2-7,TGTGCCAGCAGCCAATGGGACAGGGGTGCTTCCTACGAGCAGTACTTC,CASSQWDRGASYEQYF
.,.,TRBV6-5,TRBJ1-1,TGTGCCAGCAGTTACTCGGGAGGGTACACTGAAGCTTTCTTT,CASSYSGGYTEAFF
.,.,TRBV4-1,TRBJ2-7,TGCGCCAGCAGCCAAGGATGGGAGGGGGATGAGCAGTACTTC,CASSQGWEGDEQYF
.,TRBD1,TRBV9,TRBJ1-2,TGTGCCAGCAGCGTAGAAGGACAGGGTGTAGGTGGCTACACCTTC,CASSVEGQGVGGYTF
.,TRBD1,TRBV15,TRBJ2-5,TGTGCCACCACCACAGGGGCCCTACAGACCCAGTACTTC,CATTTGALQTQYF
.,TRBD1,TRBV10-3,TRBJ2-1,TGTGCCATCAGTGGGGGGACAGGCCCCTACAATGAGCAGTTCTTC,CAISGGTGPYNEQFF
.,TRBD2,TRBV7-8,TRBJ2-7,TGTGCCAGCAGCTTCCTTAGCGGGGACTACGAGCAGTACTTC,CASSFLSGDYEQYF
.,.,TRBV6-6,TRBJ2-3,TGTGCCAGCAGTATTACCAGGGCAGGATCCGATACGCAGTATTTT,CASSITRAGSDTQYF
.,.,TRBV5-1,TRBJ2-5,TGCGCCAGCAGCTTGAACAGGGTGCAAGAGACCCAGTACTTC,CASSLNRVQETQYF
few,TRBD1,TRBV4-3,TRBJ1-1,TGCGCCAGCAGCCAAGATGGGACAGGGTTGAGAGCTTTCTTT,CASSQDGTGLRAFF
.,.,TRBV7-2,TRBJ2-2,TGTGCCAGCAGCTTAGCTCAGATTACGAACACCGGGGAGCTGTTTTTT,CASSLAQITNTGELFF
few,TRBD1,TRBV7-9,TRBJ1-2,TGTGCCAGCAGCACCTGGTCCCGGGACAGGACGTCCTATGGCTACACCTTC,CASSTWSRDRTSYGYTF
few,TRBD2,TRBV29-1,TRBJ2-1,TGCAGCGCGGGACTAGCGGGGGAGCAGTTCTTC,CSAGLAGEQFF
.,TRBD2,TRBV9,TRBJ2-3,TGTGCCAGCAGCGCACGGGGGGGCCGGGGAGATACGCAGTATTTT,CASSARGGRGDTQYF
few,.,TRBV4-3,TRBJ2-3,TGCGCCAGCAGCCAAGACCCGGGGACAGATACGCAGTATTTT,CASSQDPGTDTQYF
.,TRBD1,TRBV5-6,TRBJ1-2,TGTGCCAGCAGCTACCGGGACAGGGTTCCCCTTCTCTATGGCTACACCTTC,CASSYRDRVPLLYGYTF
.,.,TRBV15,TRBJ1-4,TGTGCCACCAGCAGCGGGAGATTTAATGAAAAACTGTTTTTT,CATSSGRFNEKLFF
few,.,TRBV15,TRBJ1-1,TGTGCCACCAGCAGAGAGCGGGCAGAGGAATTTATGAACACTGAAGCTTTCTTT,CATSRERAEEFMNTEAFF
.,.,TRBV21-1,TRBJ2-7,TGTGCCAGAAAAGGGGGCGAGGCTTCCTACGAGCAGTACTTC,CARKGGEASYEQYF